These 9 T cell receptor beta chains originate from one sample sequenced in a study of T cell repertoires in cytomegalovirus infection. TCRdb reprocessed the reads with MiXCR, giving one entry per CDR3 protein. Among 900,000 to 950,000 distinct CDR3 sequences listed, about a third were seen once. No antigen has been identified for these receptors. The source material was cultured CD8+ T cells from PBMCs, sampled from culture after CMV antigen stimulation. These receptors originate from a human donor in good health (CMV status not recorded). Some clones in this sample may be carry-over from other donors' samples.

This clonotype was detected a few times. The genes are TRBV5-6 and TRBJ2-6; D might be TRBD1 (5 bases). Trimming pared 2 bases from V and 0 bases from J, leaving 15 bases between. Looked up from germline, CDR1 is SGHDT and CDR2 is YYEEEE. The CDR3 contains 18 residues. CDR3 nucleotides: TGTGCCAGCAGCTTCATTAAAACAGGCGGCTCTGGGGCCAACGTCCTGACTTTC. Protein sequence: CASSFIKTGGSGANVLTF.

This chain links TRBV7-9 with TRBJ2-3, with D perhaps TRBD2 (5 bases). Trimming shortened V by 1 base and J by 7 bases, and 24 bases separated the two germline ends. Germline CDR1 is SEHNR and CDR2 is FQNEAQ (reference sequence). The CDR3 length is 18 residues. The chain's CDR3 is CASSLGSDPNGERNTQYF. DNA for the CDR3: TGTGCCAGCAGCTTAGGGTCCGACCCGAACGGGGAGCGAAATACGCAGTATTTT.

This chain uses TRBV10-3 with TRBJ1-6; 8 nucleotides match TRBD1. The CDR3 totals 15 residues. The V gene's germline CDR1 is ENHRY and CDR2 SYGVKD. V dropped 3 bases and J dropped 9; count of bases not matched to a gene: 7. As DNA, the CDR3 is TGTGCCATCAGTGATTCGACAGGGGTCTCTTCACCCCTCCACTTT. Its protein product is CAISDSTGVSSPLHF.

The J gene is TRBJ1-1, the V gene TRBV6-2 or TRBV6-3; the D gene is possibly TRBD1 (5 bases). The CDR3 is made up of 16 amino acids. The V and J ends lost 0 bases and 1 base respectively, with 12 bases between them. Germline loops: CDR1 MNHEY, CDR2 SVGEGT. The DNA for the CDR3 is TGTGCCAGCAGTTACTCGGAACAGGAGGGGAACACTGAAGCTTTCTTT. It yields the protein CASSYSEQEGNTEAFF.

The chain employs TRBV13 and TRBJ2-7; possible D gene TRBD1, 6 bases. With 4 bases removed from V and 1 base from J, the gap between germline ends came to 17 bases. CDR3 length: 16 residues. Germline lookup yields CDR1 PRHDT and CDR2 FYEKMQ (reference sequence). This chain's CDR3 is CASSSRKITGSYEQYF. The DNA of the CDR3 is TGTGCCAGCAGCTCTCGGAAGATAACAGGGTCCTACGAGCAGTACTTC.

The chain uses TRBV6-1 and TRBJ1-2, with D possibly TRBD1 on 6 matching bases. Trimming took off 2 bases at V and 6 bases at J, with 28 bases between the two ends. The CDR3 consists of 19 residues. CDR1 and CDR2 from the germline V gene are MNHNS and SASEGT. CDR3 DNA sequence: TGTGCCAGCAGTGAATACATCTCCACGGGCGGCCAGGGGCAGGATGGCTACACCTTC. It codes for CASSEYISTGGQGQDGYTF.

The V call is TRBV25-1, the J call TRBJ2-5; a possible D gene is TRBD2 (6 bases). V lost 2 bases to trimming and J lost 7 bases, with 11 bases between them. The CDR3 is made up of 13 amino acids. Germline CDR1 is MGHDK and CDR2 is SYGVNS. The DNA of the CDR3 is TGTGCCAGCAGTGAAGGAGGGGTCAGGACCCAGTACTTC. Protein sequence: CASSEGGVRTQYF. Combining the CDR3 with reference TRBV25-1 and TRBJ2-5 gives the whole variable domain EADIYQTPRYLVIGTGKKITLECSQTMGHDKMYWYQQDPGMELHLIHYSYGVNSTEKGDLSSESTVSRIRTEHFPLTLESARPSHTSQYLCASSEGGVRTQYFGPGTRLLVL.

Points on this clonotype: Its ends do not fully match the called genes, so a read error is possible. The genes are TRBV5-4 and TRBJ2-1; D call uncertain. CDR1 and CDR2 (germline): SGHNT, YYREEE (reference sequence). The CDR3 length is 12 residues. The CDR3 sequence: CGSSLTHNEQFF. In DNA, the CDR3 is TGTGGCAGCAGCTTGACACACAATGAGCAGTTCTTC.

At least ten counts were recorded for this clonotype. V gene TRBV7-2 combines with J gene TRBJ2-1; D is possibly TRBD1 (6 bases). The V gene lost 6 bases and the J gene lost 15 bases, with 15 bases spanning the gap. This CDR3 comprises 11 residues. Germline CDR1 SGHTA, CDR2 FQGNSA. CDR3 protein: CASSPTGLPFF. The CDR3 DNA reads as TGTGCCAGCAGTCCCACAGGGCTGCCGTTCTTC. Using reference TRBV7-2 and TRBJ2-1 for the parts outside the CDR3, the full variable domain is GAGVSQSPSNKVTEKGKDVELRCDPISGHTALYWYRQSLGQGLEFLIYFQGNSAPDKSGLPSDRFSAERTGGSVSTLTIQRTQQEDSAVYLCASSPTGLPFFGPGTRLTVL.